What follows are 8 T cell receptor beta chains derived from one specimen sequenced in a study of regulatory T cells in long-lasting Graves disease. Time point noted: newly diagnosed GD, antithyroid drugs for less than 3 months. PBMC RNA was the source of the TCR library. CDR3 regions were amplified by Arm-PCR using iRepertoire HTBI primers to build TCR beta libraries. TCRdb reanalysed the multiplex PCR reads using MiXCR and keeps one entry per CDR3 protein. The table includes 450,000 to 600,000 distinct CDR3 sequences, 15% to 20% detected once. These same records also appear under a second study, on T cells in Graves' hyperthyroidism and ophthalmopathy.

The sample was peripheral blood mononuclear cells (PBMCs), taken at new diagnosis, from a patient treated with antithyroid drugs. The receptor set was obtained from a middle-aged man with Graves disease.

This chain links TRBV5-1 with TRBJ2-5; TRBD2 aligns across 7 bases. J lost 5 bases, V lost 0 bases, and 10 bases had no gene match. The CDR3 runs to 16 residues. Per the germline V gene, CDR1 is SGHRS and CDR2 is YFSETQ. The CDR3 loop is CASSLAGAGADETQYF. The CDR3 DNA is TGCGCCAGCAGCTTGGCCGGGGCGGGAGCTGATGAGACCCAGTACTTC. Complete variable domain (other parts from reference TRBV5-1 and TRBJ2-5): KAGVTQTPRYLIKTRGQQVTLSCSPISGHRSVSWYQQTPGQGLQFLFEYFSETQRNKGNFPGRFSGRQFSNSRSEMNVSTLELGDSALYLCASSLAGAGADETQYFGPGTRLLVL.

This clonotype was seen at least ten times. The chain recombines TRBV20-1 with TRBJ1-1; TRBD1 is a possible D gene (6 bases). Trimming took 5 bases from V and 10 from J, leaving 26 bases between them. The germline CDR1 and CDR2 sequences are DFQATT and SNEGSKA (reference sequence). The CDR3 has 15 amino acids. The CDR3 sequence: CSASTGSSVSPRAFF. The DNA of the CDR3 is TGCAGTGCTTCAACAGGGTCTAGTGTATCCCCACGAGCTTTCTTT.

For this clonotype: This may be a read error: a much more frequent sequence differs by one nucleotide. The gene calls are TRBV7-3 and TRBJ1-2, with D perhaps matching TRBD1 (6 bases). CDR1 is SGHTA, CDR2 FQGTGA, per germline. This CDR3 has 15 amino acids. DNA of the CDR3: TGTGCCAGCAGCTCCCGGGGGGCAGGGGCCTATGGCCACACCTTC. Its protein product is CASSSRGAGAYGHTF.

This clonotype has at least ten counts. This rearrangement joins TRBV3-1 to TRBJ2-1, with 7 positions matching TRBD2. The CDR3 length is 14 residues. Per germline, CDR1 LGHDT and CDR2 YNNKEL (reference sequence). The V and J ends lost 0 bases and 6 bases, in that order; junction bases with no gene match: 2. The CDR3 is CASSQEGEGNEQFF. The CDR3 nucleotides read TGTGCCAGCAGCCAAGAAGGGGAGGGCAATGAGCAGTTCTTC.

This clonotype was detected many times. CDR3 bases: TGTGCCAGCAGAGGGGAGCTTAAAGAGACCCAGTACTTC. Translated: CASRGELKETQYF. This chain joins TRBV12-3 or TRBV12-4 and TRBJ2-5; either TRBD1 or TRBD2 may supply D (5 bases each). Deletions cut 6 bases from V and 3 bases from J, with 11 bases between. This CDR3 has 13 residues.

In DNA, the CDR3 is TGTGCCAGCAGCGCAGAGGGCGGGAGTGCCTATGAGCAGTTCTTC. Amino acids: CASSAEGGSAYEQFF. This chain links TRBV7-9 with TRBJ2-3, with 7 bases fitting TRBD2. The J call may be in error: the DNA end matches TRBJ2-1 better. Germline loops: CDR1 SEHNR, CDR2 FQNEAQ (reference sequence). This CDR3 has 15 amino acids.

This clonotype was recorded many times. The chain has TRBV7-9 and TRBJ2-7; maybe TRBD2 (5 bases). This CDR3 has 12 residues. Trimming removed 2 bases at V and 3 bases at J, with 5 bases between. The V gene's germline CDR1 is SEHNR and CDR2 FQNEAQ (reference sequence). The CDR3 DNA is TGTGCCAGCAGCTTAAGCGGCTACGAGCAGTACTTC. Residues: CASSLSGYEQYF.

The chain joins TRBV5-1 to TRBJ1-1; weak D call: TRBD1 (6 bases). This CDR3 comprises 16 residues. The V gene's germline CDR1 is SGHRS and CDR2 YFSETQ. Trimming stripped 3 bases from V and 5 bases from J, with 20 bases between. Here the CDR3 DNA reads TGCGCCAGCAGCTCGGACGGCCTATTACAGGGTACTGAAGCTTTCTTT. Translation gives CASSSDGLLQGTEAFF.